The sequence of this T cell receptor beta chain was determined in a study of T cells in Graves' hyperthyroidism and ophthalmopathy. Study-level information: The blood sample was taken at first diagnosis, before treatment began. The study's findings and limits: Before onset, ophthalmopathy was predicted by the model a median 6.5 months earlier. A 13 V-J model separated ophthalmopathy from stable hyperthyroidism.

Diagnosis relied on clinical symptoms, serum thyroxine and TRAb, thyroid ultrasound and orbital computed tomography. TCR beta CDR3 regions were amplified from RNA. RT-PCR in the first round (using the HTBI primer set) targeted the TCR CDR3. A single record per CDR3 protein comes from TCRdb applying MiXCR to the multiplex PCR reads. The sample lists some 490,000 distinct CDR3 sequences, 20% to 25% occurring once. This clonotype was picked up a small number of times. Its antigen is unknown. The V gene lost 0 bases and the J gene lost 8 bases, with 22 bases spanning the gap. Germline V CDR1 and CDR2: MNHEY, SMNVEV (reference sequence). This CDR3 has 17 amino acids.

The TCR originated in a woman in her seventies with Graves' ophthalmopathy. The genes are TRBV27 and TRBJ1-2; a weak D match, TRBD1 (6 bases). The sample comprised blood. Here the CDR3 reads CASSLSPIQGHTGGYTF. CDR3 DNA: TGTGCCAGCAGTTTATCCCCGATCCAGGGGCACACAGGGGGCTACACCTTC.